This T cell receptor beta chain appears in the sequencing data of a study of blood T cell repertoires in COVID-19 (dated by TCRdb to about 2020). Study-wide context: Samples from collaborators originated in the United States, Italy and Spain and spanned both the acute and convalescent phases of COVID-19. The prospective study material was composed of cDNA or gDNA derived from T cells, B-cell-depleted T cells, or PBMCs. The dataset comprised deeply sampled blood TCRbeta repertoires from subjects exposed to, actively infected with, or recovered from COVID-19. The repertoires were made available in a free public database intended to serve as a resource for research on the immune response to SARS-CoV-2. The samples were drawn from two sources: the first 160 participants of the ongoing ImmuneRACE study, and over 950 subjects contributed by 6 global collaborators. Sample metadata almost always included a de-identified subject ID, COVID-19 status, age in years and sex. HLA class I and class II types, where available, came from metadata supplied by the sample provider rather than from assay-based typing. Overall study outcomes, separate from this receptor: Clinical and demographic metadata were provided uncurated, with the amount varying by source and participant.

Only one count was recorded for this clone. The antigen this receptor binds is unknown. Base qualities are not at hand, and no much larger clone is one base apart. V drops 3 bases and J drops 4 bases, leaving 7 bases in between. There are 14 amino acids in the CDR3, from cysteine to phenylalanine inclusive. Only the CDR3 part of the read is kept: 42 bases, read in frame from the first base. From the germline V gene, CDR1 is SGHTA and CDR2 is FQGNSA. The collaborating institutions used their own protocols to collect whole blood in K2EDTA tubes. For TCRbeta analysis, collaborator samples were shipped as frozen whole blood, as isolated PBMCs, or as DNA extracted from either sample type. The immunoSEQ Assay, a bias-controlled multiplex PCR, was used to amplify TCRbeta CDR3 regions from genomic DNA. In the authors' own workflow: Nucleated cell counts per sample were estimated from amplification of reference gene primers within the assay. To quantify the absolute abundance of each unique TCRbeta CDR3 rearrangement, sequence reads were collapsed and filtered. For each sample, productive Simpson clonality was calculated by taking the square root of Simpson's diversity index across productive rearrangements. TCRdb stores this immuneACCESS table with in-frame sequences only. Part of the clones is absent; in the studies checked, under half of the shortfall reflects unresolved V genes, and no reason is known for the rest. V and J calls plus clone size are reproduced from that table; the DNA served to infer D and trimming. In all, the sample holds roughly 69,000 clones, and roughly four fifths of those were seen once. The ten largest make up over 9% of the sample.

The chain is made from TRBV7-2 and TRBJ1-6, with TRBD1 as a weak D call on 6 bases. This TCR was sampled from a human donor in a cohort sampled during active COVID-19. Sequencing used peripheral blood. The CDR3 region reads CASSFGQYNSPLHF. The DNA is TGTGCCAGCAGCTTTGGACAGTATAATTCACCCCTCCACTTT.